This entry describes one TCR beta chain. Antigen unknown. With a much larger clone just one base away, this may be a read error. The germline V gene encodes CDR1 SGHDT and CDR2 YYEEEE. Trimming took off 4 bases at V and 4 bases at J, with 20 bases between the two ends. CDR3 length: 16 amino acids. The data are from a study of T cells in Graves' hyperthyroidism and ophthalmopathy. Across the whole study: Peripheral blood was obtained at initial diagnosis, preceding any treatment.

General study points: Most expanded thyroid clonotypes above 0.001 also appeared in blood.

Patients with uncontrolled infections, other autoimmune diseases, pregnancy or lactation were excluded. PBMCs were derived from 10 ml fresh peripheral blood. RNA transcripts served as the template for amplifying TCR beta CDR3 regions. A first-round RT-PCR of the TCR CDR3 used the HTBI primer set. In TCRdb, the multiplex PCR reads were re-called with MiXCR into one record per CDR3 protein. The sample has about 840,000 distinct CDR3 sequences, over 35% seen once. The V gene is TRBV5-6, the J gene TRBJ1-2; D gene unclear. This TCR came from a man younger than 35 with Graves' hyperthyroidism. The sample taken for sequencing was blood. The CDR3 reads CASSPLTSLEGYGYTF. CDR3 DNA sequence: TGTGCCAGCAGCCCTCTCACATCCCTGGAAGGCTATGGCTACACCTTC.